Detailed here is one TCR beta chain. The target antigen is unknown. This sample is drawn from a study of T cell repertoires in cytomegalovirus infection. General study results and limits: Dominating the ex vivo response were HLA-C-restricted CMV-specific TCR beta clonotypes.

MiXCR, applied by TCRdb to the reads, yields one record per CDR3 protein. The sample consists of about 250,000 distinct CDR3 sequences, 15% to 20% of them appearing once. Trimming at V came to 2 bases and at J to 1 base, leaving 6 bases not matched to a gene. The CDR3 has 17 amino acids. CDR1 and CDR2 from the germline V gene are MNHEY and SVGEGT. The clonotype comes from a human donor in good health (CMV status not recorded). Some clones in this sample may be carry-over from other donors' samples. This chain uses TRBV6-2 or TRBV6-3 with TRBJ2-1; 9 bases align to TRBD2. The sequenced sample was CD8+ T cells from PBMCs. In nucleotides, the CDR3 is TGTGCCAGCAGTTACACCCGGACTAGCGAATCCTACAATGAGCAGTTCTTC. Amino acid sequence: CASSYTRTSESYNEQFF.